This entry lists 3 T cell receptor beta chains sequenced from one sample in a study of blood T cell repertoires in COVID-19. Libraries were prepared by immunoSEQ multiplex PCR; TCRdb keeps only in-frame clonotypes and omits some of them. The profile shows 110,000 to 150,000 clones, roughly four fifths of them singletons. Sequencing was carried out using PBMCs or T cells enriched from blood (not recorded which). The receptors were sampled from a woman between 18 and 30 years old who had been exposed to COVID-19.

CDR3 nucleotides: TGTGCCATACAGGGTATTTCGGCTAATTCACCCCTCCACTTT. This translates into CAIQGISANSPLHF. The chain recombines TRBV10-3 with TRBJ1-6, with D perhaps matching TRBD1 (6 bases). Per germline, CDR1 ENHRY and CDR2 SYGVKD. V lost 9 bases and J lost 6, with 15 bases in between. This CDR3 is built from 14 residues.

J is TRBJ2-2 and V is TRBV7-2; D is unclear. This CDR3 spans 14 amino acids. The V gene's germline CDR1 is SGHTA and CDR2 FQGNSA. V was trimmed by 1 base and J by 5 bases, leaving 8 bases between them. CDR3 DNA sequence: TGTGCCAGCAGCTTAGGCATGCGTACCGGGGAGCTGTTTTTT. Protein sequence: CASSLGMRTGELFF.

The chain joins TRBV7-9 to TRBJ2-7, with 7 bases that match TRBD2. Trimming cost V 0 bases and J 2 bases; bases outside gene matches: 4. CDR1 SEHNR and CDR2 FQNEAQ come from the germline V gene (reference sequence). The CDR3 loop spans 15 amino acids. CDR3 in DNA: TGTGCCAGCAGCTTAGCGGCGGGAGCCACCTACGAGCAGTACTTC. Its translation is CASSLAAGATYEQYF.